The T cell receptor (beta chain) under discussion was sequenced for a study of shared clonotypes between healthy human individuals (dated by TCRdb to about 2020). As for the study more broadly: Two women and a few men aged 18 to 49 years were included in the cohort. For each donor, three plates each were used for CD4 naive and CD4 memory, two plates were used for CD8 naive, and one plate was used for CD8 memory. The study deeply sequenced blood TCR repertoires of about five healthy adults to estimate repertoire size and the extent of clonotype sharing between individuals. To increase sequencing depth and limit assay-specific biases, TCR repertoire library preparation and sequencing were carried out by different laboratories using diverse techniques. Leukapheresis yielded between about 0.85 and 9.5 billion PBMCs per donor.

Concerning this clone: It lacks a known antigen. No base qualities exist here, and no much larger clone lies one base off it.

What the research found in general, with its limitations: The genetic and exposure-history diversity represented was limited by the small number of donors. Based on pairwise subsampling, the degree of clonotype sharing among donors was expected to be affected by sequencing depth. Higher generation probabilities were observed for clonotypes shared by all four sorted-subset donors than for non-shared clonotypes. Across four donors, approximately 5% of naive CD4, approximately 3.6% of naive CD8, around 2.1% of memory CD4, and about 0.44% of memory CD8 clonotypes were shared. Larger estimated clonotype richness was generally found for naive subsets than for memory subsets. Sampling was restricted to blood, and TCR repertoires in tissue are likely to differ from TCR repertoires in blood. Even with the large sequencing depth, rarefaction of the sorted-subset datasets indicated that sequencing was incomplete.

CD8 naive samples consisted of CD45RO-negative cells that were positively selected for CCR7, yielding a CD45RA+CCR7+ population without TemRA cells. Donors were healthy HIV-negative adults with no recently reported acute infections or vaccinations. Only Caucasian adults living in Nashville, Tennessee, USA were represented among the donors. Blood was obtained by leukapheresis, after which PBMCs were separated by Ficoll-Histopaque density gradient centrifugation and cryopreserved in liquid nitrogen vapor phase. Analytical flow cytometry was used to check the purity and quantity of each magnetically sorted T cell population. Each sorted fraction had its genomic DNA isolated and then quantified by UV absorbance on a Nanodrop 2000c. TCR CDR3 regions were amplified from genomic DNA by multiplex PCR using the deep immunoSEQ assay. For each cell subset, the extracted genomic DNA was distributed evenly across all wells of several immunoSEQ 96-well plates, and each plate served as one replicate. Each replicate PCR for sorted subsets received approximately 220 ng genomic DNA, equal to tens of thousands of T cell genomes. Purified libraries were quantified with a Qubit 3.0 fluorometer, sized on a Bioanalyzer 2100, and re-quantified with the KAPA Library Quantification kit. Every immunoSEQ 96-well plate was sequenced on a separate single-read 150-cycle Illumina NextSeq 550 flow cell. The source study handled its data this way. The immunoSEQ output contained only junctional sequences without quality scores, so filtering could not match that applied to full-length reads. To assign V/J genes and CDR3, sequences were annotated using PyIR, a Python wrapper for IgBLAST v1.9, with IMGT germline references. Any read was removed if the V/J assignment was weak (E-value above 1e-6), the CDR3 was missing, or the read contained stop codons, out-of-frame junctions, or ambiguous translated residues. V3J clonotypes were defined as sequences sharing the same inferred V gene, J gene, and CDR3 amino acid sequence. To compute the percentage overlap between repertoires, the number of shared unique clonotypes was divided by the size of the smaller repertoire. RTK rarefaction, the Chao1 estimator, and Recon v2.1 estimates of unobserved clonotypes were used to assess repertoire richness. Generation probabilities for all TCRbeta clonotypes obtained by the gDNA method from a few donors were computed using OLGA. The immuneACCESS repertoire file appears here via TCRdb, limited to in-frame rearrangements. These files lack a portion of the clones; in checked studies, under half of the deficit traces to unresolved V genes, and the cause of the others is not known. V and J calls and clone size follow that table, whereas D and trimming were derived from the DNA. Here the sample has some 2,100,000 clones; about 93% occur a single time. Clones ranked in the top ten supply more than 1.5% of the sample.

From cysteine to phenylalanine, the CDR3 is 14 amino acids long. This entry keeps only the CDR3 DNA: 42 bases, framed from base 1. V is reduced by 4 bases and J by 4 bases, leaving a spacing of 11 bases between them. The CDR1 and CDR2 encoded by the germline V gene (reference sequence) are MNHNY and SVGAGI. The origin of this receptor is a man in his late teens or twenties in good health. Some clones in this sample may be carry-over from other donors' samples. The source material was naive CD8+ T cells from PBMCs. In light of the paper, this sample's cell subset or site label describes: CD45RA+CCR7+. Recombination joined TRBV6-6 with TRBJ2-1; 6 matching bases give a weak D call of TRBD2. This receptor has the CDR3 CASSSRDLYNEQFF. The DNA sequence is given as TGTGCCAGCAGTTCGCGGGACCTATACAATGAGCAGTTCTTC.